The present TCR beta chain was sequenced within a study of blood T cells in healthy people across ages. Primers used in a second PCR of roughly 6 to 11 cycles were a sample-barcoded 5' primer and a J-beta primer mix. Via MiXCR, TCRdb re-called the 5' RACE reads, giving one row per CDR3 protein. This table holds about a million distinct CDR3 sequences, around 54% found once. The CDR3 is 13 amino acids. Specimen: blood. The receptor was isolated from a woman aged 55-75 years in good health. The chain recombines TRBV12-3 or TRBV12-4 with TRBJ2-5, with D maybe TRBD2 (6 bases). The end of the DNA is better explained by TRBJ2-7, so the J call may be wrong. The CDR3 coding sequence is TGTGCCGGCCGGGAGACTAGTTATTACGAGCAGTACTTC. It yields the protein CAGRETSYYEQYF.